The present TCR beta chain was sequenced within a study of cytomegalovirus exposure and HLA in healthy donors (dated by TCRdb to about 2017). Broadly, across the study: In an earlier analysis of around 540 of the donors, under 300 Gb of sequence data and some 120 million unique TCR beta sequences from some 170 million T cells were reported. An early release that covered some 630 HLA-typed donors contained approximately 300 gigabases of sequencing data and 65 million to 100 million unique TCR sequences. Of the roughly 400 genotyped donors, 80% to 90% were placed in the genetic ancestry cluster associated with self-reported Caucasian donors. The aim of the study was to test whether cataloging public T cell receptors could identify signatures of past pathogen exposure. The study used immunosequencing to profile the T cell repertoires of under 700 subjects and linked those repertoires to cytomegalovirus serostatus. Besides the first cohort of 500 to 700 subjects, a separate validation cohort made up of over 100 different subjects was used. The study combined high-throughput TCR immunosequencing, statistical association of individual TCRs with disease status, and machine learning to predict cytomegalovirus infection status. In a later analysis, previously published TCR beta repertoires from 666 donors were re-analyzed and high-resolution HLA genotyping was added so that TCR occurrence patterns could be studied. Rather than drawing on any new phenotypic data, the later analysis identified candidate immune exposures from TCR beta sequences and the way those sequences occurred across donors. To decide whether each TCR beta V gene segment behaved as functional or pseudogenic, an earlier analysis of some 540 of the donors relied on high-throughput TCR beta sequencing. Donor age, sex, ethnicity and CMV serostatus were compiled together with the repertoire data. In a later genetic analysis, genome-wide SNP genotypes for about 65% of the 666 donors were used, and that subset was treated as a discovery cohort. Every discovery cohort repertoire had been produced on one sequencing platform. Class I and class II HLA loci were covered by the typing at four-digit resolution. Typing coverage differed by locus: A, B, C, DRB1 and DQB1 were typed in roughly 620-630 donors, DQA1 in 522, DPA1 in approximately 600, and DPB1 in 450 to 490. Because of strong linkage in the cohort, a few DR-DQ haplotypes were treated as single units for association and clustering. On average, 235,054 unique TCR beta nucleotide sequences were sequenced per donor among a few hundred genotyped donors of the cohort, with 15% to 20% of those sequences being non-productive. Results the study describes overall, beyond this receptor: In a later analysis, HLA-associated TCR beta chains showed more clonal expansion and lower generation probabilities than non-associated chains that were equally common. A later genetic analysis reported fewer N-insertions in productive TCRs among donors in an Asian-associated ancestry cluster than the roughly 670-donor mean. The classifier was reported to diagnose cytomegalovirus status with high specificity and sensitivity in both the original cohort and the validation cohort. This cohort had only TCR beta chains sequenced, and the lack of alpha or paired-chain data limited which features could be detected. An earlier analysis of 587 of the donors showed that most TCR beta V segments appeared in productive rearrangements either about 87% or about 30% of the time, which broadly matched IMGT annotations. HLA typing was unavailable for some donors at each locus, so association tests used only the typed subset. In a later analysis, the rate of TCR association differed among HLA loci, with DRB1 alleles having the most associated TCRs and HLA-C alleles having the fewest. According to a later analysis, most CMV-associated TCR beta chains appeared to be HLA-restricted, and the HLA associations seemed to be driven largely by CMV exposure. Assigning TCR associations to individual alleles was difficult when HLA alleles, especially DR and DQ, strongly co-occurred. About 17 rarely observed V segments, including chromosome 9 orphons, were excluded from the earlier analysis of just under 600 of the donors because counts were too low. An association between a missense DCLRE1C variant and V-gene and J-gene trimming of TCR beta chains was found in a later genetic analysis and replicated in an independent cohort. The only immune exposure information available for the cohort was CMV serostatus. The sequencing pipeline was judged likely to have produced a cluster of highly shared sequence variants as a technical artifact. A further reported finding was that TCR beta sequences accurately predicted the HLA-A and HLA-B alleles for most subjects in the first cohort. Linkage disequilibrium might explain the correlated functional status among segregating V segments, but an unknown experimental factor could not be ruled out. Specific HLA alleles were associated with about 17,000 TCR beta sequences at a false discovery rate of 0.05 in a later analysis. A few of the identified cytomegalovirus-associated TCR beta chains were confirmed in vitro to be specific for cytomegalovirus antigens. The presence/absence analyses assumed that sequencing depth was roughly uniform across donors, and that assumption may not be true. Across donors, most TCR sequences were observed very rarely, whereas some public TCRs were present in many individuals. The authors suggested that the approach could potentially be generalized to other disease states and immunological phenotypes. The 87-base-pair reads could not distinguish some IMGT-functional V segments, including TRBV6-2 and TRBV6-3, so those segments were excluded. In the study, approximately 160 TCR beta chains were listed as associated with cytomegalovirus. A later analysis reported that several top co-occurrence clusters appeared linked to parvovirus B19, influenza, CMV and Epstein-Barr virus.

The cohort was made up of 650 to 700 healthy bone marrow donors. All cohort members were sampled while nominally healthy, although unrecorded immune exposures were likely present. The donor was CMV seronegative and belonged to the group of 380 or so seronegative cohort members. A peripheral blood sample was provided by each donor, and peripheral blood mononuclear cells were used for TCR beta sequencing. The Qiagen DNeasy Blood Extraction Kit was used to extract genomic DNA from the blood cell samples. Library creation used the immunoSEQ multiplex PCR assay. For the multiplex PCR, a mixture combining 60 forward primers for TCR Vbeta segments and 13 reverse primers for TCR Jbeta segments was used. The CDR3 region of rearranged TCR beta genes was amplified from genomic DNA by a multiplex PCR assay. On the Illumina HiSeq System, the amplified TCR beta libraries were sequenced as 87-base-pair reads. The authors' analysis ran thus. Across the 600 to 700 repertoires, a later analysis counted 60 million to 90 million unique TCR beta chains, some 11 million of which were shared by at least two donors. Raw reads were error-corrected and collapsed into unique sequences with a nearest-neighbor algorithm that merged closely related sequences to remove PCR and sequencing errors. To assign V, D and J gene segments, CDR3 sequences were aligned to IMGT reference sequences. For a sequence to be retained, a match of at least six nucleotides was required to both a V gene segment and a J gene segment. A rearrangement was called productive if the CDR3 had no stop codons and remained in frame with V and J, and every other rearrangement was called non-productive. CDR3 was defined according to IMGT convention as the region running from the second conserved V-encoded cysteine to the conserved J-encoded phenylalanine. The earlier analysis of about 610 of the donors excluded sequences that lacked an unambiguous match to a single V gene segment. An earlier analysis of a few hundred of the donors called V segments functional above 56.7% productive rearrangements and segregating when the between-donor standard deviation exceeded 5%. A statistical classification framework was built to diagnose cytomegalovirus status from the catalog of TCR beta chain sequences. In a later analysis, TCR nucleotide sequences were compared against IMGT/GENE-DB human TR gene sequences so that V and J genes could be assigned. In a later analysis, CDR3 sequences and most-parsimonious VDJ recombination scenarios were assigned using the TCRdist pipeline. In a later analysis, every TCR beta chain was defined by the combination of its CDR3 amino acid sequence and its V-gene family, and reads without a unique V-gene family were dropped. As a way to deal with suspected cross-contamination and a sequencing artifact, a later analysis dropped 640 or so nucleotide sequences that were highly shared and had low generation probability. In a later analysis, a clonal expansion index for each public chain was calculated from normalized within-repertoire ranks of inferred template counts. Generation probabilities in a later analysis came from a VDJ recombination model fitted to out-of-frame rearrangements, and those results were checked against IGoR. In a later analysis, TCR-TCR, TCR-HLA and TCR-CMV co-occurrence was scored with hypergeometric tests, and a repertoire-size bias correction was applied to TCR pairs. A later analysis estimated false discovery rates by permuting HLA or CMV assignments 20 times. In a later analysis, co-occurring TCRs were grouped using DBSCAN, and TCRdist sequence similarity was added for clustering within HLA-allele-positive subsets. Co-occurrence clustering excluded repertoires with fewer than 30,000 or more than 120,000 public chains, plus five with anomalous nucleotide sharing. TCRdb stores this immuneACCESS table with in-frame sequences only. Part of the clones is absent; in the studies checked, under half of the shortfall reflects unresolved V genes, and no reason is known for the rest. V, J and clone size are those of that table, while D and trimming were read from the DNA. The sample yields about 150,000 clones; 80% were counted once. The ten largest clonotypes hold approximately 14% of the sample.

There are a few counts of this clone. Its antigen is unknown. No base quality information exists; no much larger clone differs at one position. Different DNA sequences within this sample yield the same CDR3. Sequences KGHSH (CDR1) and LQKENI (CDR2) are obtained from the germline V gene. There are 15 amino acids in the CDR3, from cysteine to phenylalanine inclusive. Only the CDR3 DNA stays, 45 bases, in frame from base 1. V is pared back by 0 bases and J by 2 bases, with 10 bases lying between the germline termini. The chain links TRBV18 with TRBJ2-5; TRBD1 is a possible D gene, resting on 6 matching bases. This TCR derives from a middle-aged woman in good health and CMV-seronegative. The sample was PBMCs. The sequenced DNA: TGTGCCAGCTCACCACCGTCAAGGGGGCAAGAGACCCAGTACTTC. This gives the protein CASSPPSRGQETQYF.